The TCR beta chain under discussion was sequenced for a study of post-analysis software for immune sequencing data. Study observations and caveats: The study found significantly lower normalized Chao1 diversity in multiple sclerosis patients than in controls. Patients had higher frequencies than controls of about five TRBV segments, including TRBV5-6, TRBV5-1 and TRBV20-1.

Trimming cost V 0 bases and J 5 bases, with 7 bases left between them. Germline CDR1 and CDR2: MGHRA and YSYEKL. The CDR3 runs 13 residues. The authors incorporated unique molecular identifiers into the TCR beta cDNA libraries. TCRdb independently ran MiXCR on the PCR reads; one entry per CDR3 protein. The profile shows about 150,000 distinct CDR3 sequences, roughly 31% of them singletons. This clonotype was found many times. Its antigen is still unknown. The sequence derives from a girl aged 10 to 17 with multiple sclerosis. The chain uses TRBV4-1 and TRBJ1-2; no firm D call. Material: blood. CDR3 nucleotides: TGCGCCAGCAGCCAAGATCCGGGTTATGGCTACACCTTC. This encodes CASSQDPGYGYTF.